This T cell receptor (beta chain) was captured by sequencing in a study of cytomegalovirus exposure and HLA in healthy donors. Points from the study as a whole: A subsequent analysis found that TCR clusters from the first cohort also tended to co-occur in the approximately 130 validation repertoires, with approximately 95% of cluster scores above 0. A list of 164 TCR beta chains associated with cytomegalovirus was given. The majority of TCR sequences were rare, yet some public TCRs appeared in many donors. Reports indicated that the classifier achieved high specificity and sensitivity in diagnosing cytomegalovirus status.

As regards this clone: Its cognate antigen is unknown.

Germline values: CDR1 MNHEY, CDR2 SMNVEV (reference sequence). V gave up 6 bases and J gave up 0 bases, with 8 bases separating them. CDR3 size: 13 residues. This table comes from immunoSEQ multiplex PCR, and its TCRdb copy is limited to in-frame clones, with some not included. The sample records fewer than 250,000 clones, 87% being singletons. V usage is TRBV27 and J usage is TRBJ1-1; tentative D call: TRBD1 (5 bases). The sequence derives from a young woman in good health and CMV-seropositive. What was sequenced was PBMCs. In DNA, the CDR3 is TGTGCCAGCAGGGAGGGGTTGAACACTGAAGCTTTCTTT. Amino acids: CASREGLNTEAFF.